The subject of this entry is one T cell receptor (beta chain). This clone was counted between two and nine times. Its target antigen remains unknown. Base qualities were left out, and no much larger clone turns up one base away. The sample belongs to a study of blood T cell repertoires in COVID-19 (TCRdb year 2020). About the study as a whole: Samples covering the acute and convalescent phases of COVID-19 were provided by collaborators in the United States, Italy and Spain. The sample metadata nearly always contained a de-identified subject ID, COVID-19 status, age in years and sex. The dataset comprised deeply sampled blood TCRbeta repertoires from subjects exposed to, actively infected with, or recovered from COVID-19. The repertoires were released in a freely available public database intended as a resource for research on the immune response to SARS-CoV-2. The samples were drawn from the first 160 participants of the ongoing ImmuneRACE study and from 1,254 subjects provided by 6 global collaborators. The prospective study material was composed of cDNA or gDNA derived from T cells, B-cell-depleted T cells, or PBMCs. Where available, HLA class I and class II types were obtained from metadata supplied by the sample provider rather than from assay-based typing. The investigation overall reported the following: Clinical and demographic metadata were provided uncurated, with the amount varying by source and participant.

TCRbeta CDR3 regions were amplified from genomic DNA by means of the immunoSEQ Assay, a bias-controlled multiplex PCR. Under the source paper's analysis protocol: Within the assay, amplification of reference gene primers was used to estimate how many nucleated cells each sample contained. To quantify the absolute abundance of each unique TCRbeta CDR3 rearrangement, sequence reads were collapsed and filtered. For each sample, productive Simpson clonality was calculated by taking the square root of Simpson's diversity index across productive rearrangements. As stored in TCRdb, this immuneACCESS dataset retains in-frame rearrangements with V and J assigned. A fraction of the clones does not appear; measured against another copy, unresolved V genes explain less than half of the discrepancy, and the remainder lacks a known reason. V and J calls and clone size are as listed in that table; D and trimming were resolved from the DNA. For this sample the table gives 250,000 to 350,000 clones, of which over 75% were detected only once. The top ten clonotypes cover more than 4% of the sample.

Participants in the prospective study were aged 18 to 89 years, lived in 20 to 30 United States geographic areas, and enrolled through a virtual design. In the prospective study, participants were assigned to cohorts based on the clinical history participants reported in a screening survey and a study questionnaire. For ImmuneRACE Cohort 3, a participant was defined as recovered based on two consecutive negative NP/OP PCR tests, clearance by a healthcare professional, or resolution of symptoms. Mobile phlebotomists in the prospective study collected whole blood, serum and a nasopharyngeal or oropharyngeal swab from every participant. Prospective study participants could optionally give additional blood draws and questionnaires over an approximately two-month period. Before DNA extraction, blood samples from the prospective study were shipped at room temperature or frozen. Sequenced: PBMCs or T cells enriched from blood (not recorded which). The sequence came from a woman younger than 45 who had recovered from COVID-19.

The CDR3 has the sequence CASRRGQLNTEAFF. The nucleotides read TGTGCCAGCAGGAGGGGACAGTTGAACACTGAAGCTTTCTTT. The chain was built from TRBV2 and TRBJ1-1; 7 nucleotides in the junction match TRBD1. CDR1 and CDR2 are read off the germline V gene as SNHLY and FYNNEI. V is trimmed back by 6 bases and J by 0 bases, and the junction contains 4 bases that no gene match accounts for. From cysteine to phenylalanine, the CDR3 is 14 amino acids long. The only DNA kept is the CDR3, 42 bases in frame from the first base.